The 18 T cell receptor beta chains below all came from one sample that was sequenced in a study of T-cell memory formation after mild COVID-19 (dated by TCRdb to the early 2020s). Library preparation used 5' RACE. These reads were obtained on an Illumina NovaSeq 6000. TCRdb reanalyzed the raw reads on its own, using fastp at Q25 for trimming and MiXCR for clone calling, and kept in-frame beta chains. Rows are unified per CDR3 protein, each entry keeping the most common DNA and genes. In all, the sample holds fewer than 550,000 distinct CDR3 sequences, and 20% of those were seen once. 7.5% to 9.5% of the sample is held by the ten biggest clonotypes. What was sequenced was PBMCs or a T cell subset sorted from them (not recorded which). Receptor source: an adult woman who had mild COVID-19 (a few samples of this study predate the infection). The sample titles of this study are shuffled in the database, so cell type and time point are left out; the donor was told from shared clones.

This clonotype was recorded a few times. This chain uses TRBV24-1 with TRBJ2-7; possibly TRBD1 for D (5 bases). Germline V gene data show CDR1 as KGHDR and CDR2 as SFDVKD. The V gene lost 4 bases and the J gene lost 5 bases, with 11 bases spanning the gap. The CDR3 has 13 residues. CDR3 DNA: TGTGCCACCAGTGAAGACGAAGGGGACGAGCAGTACTTC. Its protein is CATSEDEGDEQYF.

This sequence joins TRBV7-9 and TRBJ2-5; tentative D call: TRBD2 (6 bases). Trimming removed 3 bases at V and 2 bases at J, with 22 bases between. The CDR3 loop spans 18 amino acids. Germline V gives CDR1 SEHNR, CDR2 FQNEAQ (reference sequence). Here the CDR3 reads CASSFFGSRGVSQETQYF. Written as DNA, the CDR3 is TGTGCCAGCAGCTTTTTCGGGAGCCGAGGGGTTTCACAAGAGACCCAGTACTTC.

This clonotype was picked up a small number of times. This chain uses TRBV7-9 with TRBJ2-3, with D unclear. CDR3 length: 15 amino acids. Per germline, CDR1 SEHNR and CDR2 FQNEAQ (reference sequence). Trimming shortened V by 0 bases and J by 3 bases, and 10 bases separated the two germline ends. DNA of the CDR3: TGTGCCAGCAGCTTAGCTGAGACGCAGACAGATACGCAGTATTTT. It encodes CASSLAETQTDTQYF.

This clonotype has only a few counts. The chain uses TRBV7-9 and TRBJ2-7; perhaps TRBD2 as D (5 bases). The CDR3 contains 17 residues. In germline, CDR1 is SEHNR, CDR2 FQNEAQ (reference sequence). Deletions cut 5 bases from V and 3 bases from J, with 23 bases between. The DNA of the CDR3 is TGTGCCAGCAGCGATCTCGGGTTGGAGGCCAAGCGCTACGAGCAGTACTTC. Its protein is CASSDLGLEAKRYEQYF.

The chain uses TRBV12-3 or TRBV12-4 and TRBJ2-1; D is perhaps TRBD1 or TRBD2 (5 bases each). The CDR3 runs 13 residues. V was clipped by 10 bases and J by 15 bases, with 25 bases between them. The CDR3 DNA reads TGTGCCACCGTGGGGGTCGAAGTTTTCCCCCCGTTCTTC. Protein sequence: CATVGVEVFPPFF.

The chain employs TRBV12-3 or TRBV12-4 and TRBJ1-3; no reliable D call. The ends were cut back, 8 bases at V and 3 bases at J, with 8 bases in the middle. The CDR3 consists of 12 residues. In nucleotides, the CDR3 is TGTGCCAGCTCAGTAGGTGGAAACACCATATATTTT. It translates to CASSVGGNTIYF.

This clonotype was seen a handful of times. This chain links TRBV12-3 or TRBV12-4 with TRBJ1-4; possible D gene TRBD1, 6 bases. The CDR3 contains 14 residues. V dropped 4 bases and J dropped 5 bases, with 11 bases sitting between them. CDR3 region: CASSYRAANEKLFF. The CDR3 DNA reads TGTGCCAGCAGTTACAGGGCCGCAAATGAAAAACTGTTTTTT.

This clonotype was observed a handful of times. The chain recombines TRBV12-3 or TRBV12-4 with TRBJ1-2, with D perhaps matching TRBD1 (5 bases). Trimming cost V 2 bases and J 7 bases, with 17 bases left between them. The CDR3 consists of 15 residues. CDR3 sequence (DNA): TGTGCCAGCAGTTTATTTCGGGGGTCGGGTTCTGGCTACACCTTC. It is translated as CASSLFRGSGSGYTF.

The V and J genes are TRBV5-1 and TRBJ2-4; 8 bases map to TRBD1. CDR3 length: 14 residues. V lost 3 bases to trimming and J lost 7 bases; unmatched junction nucleotides: 6. The V gene's germline CDR1 is SGHRS and CDR2 YFSETQ. CDR3 protein: CASSSRTGRNIQYF. The DNA for the CDR3 is TGCGCCAGCAGCTCGAGGACAGGGCGGAACATTCAGTACTTC.

This clonotype was counted once. The chain has TRBV18 and TRBJ1-2, with 8 bases that match TRBD1. The V segment lost 2 bases and the J segment 2 bases; nucleotides outside the gene matches: 4. Germline V lookup: CDR1 KGHSH, CDR2 LQKENI. This CDR3 is built from 15 residues. The CDR3 region is CASSPTGTGNYGYTF. In DNA form, the CDR3 reads TGTGCCAGCTCACCAACCGGGACAGGCAACTATGGCTACACCTTC.

This clonotype was seen more than once but under ten times. The V call is TRBV5-1, the J call TRBJ2-7, with TRBD1 matching over 10 bases. With 4 bases clipped from V and 7 bases from J, the junction kept 11 bases outside the gene matches. The length of the CDR3 is 15 residues. Germline V gene data show CDR1 as SGHRS and CDR2 as YFSETQ. This chain's CDR3 is CASSPGDRGVREQYF. The CDR3 DNA follows: TGCGCCAGCAGCCCTGGGGACAGGGGCGTGAGAGAGCAGTACTTC. The variable domain in full, completed from reference TRBV5-1 and TRBJ2-7, reads KAGVTQTPRYLIKTRGQQVTLSCSPISGHRSVSWYQQTPGQGLQFLFEYFSETQRNKGNFPGRFSGRQFSNSRSEMNVSTLELGDSALYLCASSPGDRGVREQYFGPGTRLTVT.

This clonotype was seen a few times. The chain links TRBV6-5 to TRBJ2-6; D unresolved. Germline-derived CDR1 and CDR2 are MNHEY and SVGAGI. The CDR3 loop spans 14 amino acids. Between the trimmed V and J ends, which lost 1 base and 0 bases, there was a span of 1 base. Written as DNA, the CDR3 is TGTGCCAGCAGTTACTACTCTGGGGCCAACGTCCTGACTTTC. Translated, it gives CASSYYSGANVLTF.

This chain links TRBV18 with TRBJ2-5, with no clear D. Germline V lookup: CDR1 KGHSH, CDR2 LQKENI. The V and J ends lost 6 bases and 2 bases respectively, with 13 bases between them. The CDR3 length is 14 residues. As DNA, the CDR3 is TGTGCCAGCTCCCCCCCAGCTTCTCAAGAGACCCAGTACTTC. This translates into CASSPPASQETQYF.

The genes are TRBV12-3 or TRBV12-4 and TRBJ2-4, with 8 positions matching TRBD1. The V gene end was trimmed by 6 bases and the J gene end by 7 bases; junction bases not matched to a gene: 8. The CDR3 loop spans 14 amino acids. CDR3 nucleotide sequence: TGTGCCAGCAGCGCCTCAGGGGGCCGGAACATTCAGTACTTC. It specifies CASSASGGRNIQYF.

The sample holds a few counts of this clonotype. The chain has TRBV27 and TRBJ2-6, with D maybe TRBD1 (6 bases). In germline, CDR1 is MNHEY, CDR2 SMNVEV (reference sequence). This CDR3 spans 17 amino acids. V gave up 4 bases and J gave up 0 bases, with 13 bases separating them. The CDR3 spells CASSWRQATSGANVLTF. DNA of the CDR3: TGTGCCAGCAGTTGGAGACAGGCCACCTCTGGGGCCAACGTCCTGACTTTC.

A few counts support this clonotype. J is TRBJ2-3 and V is TRBV14, with D possibly being TRBD2 (6 bases). The CDR3 is made up of 14 amino acids. CDR1 and CDR2 from the germline V gene are SGHDN and FVKESK. Trimming shortened V by 4 bases and J by 7 bases, and 15 bases separated the two germline ends. DNA for the CDR3: TGTGCCAGCAGCCCACTACTAGCCACGAATACGCAGTATTTT. Protein product: CASSPLLATNTQYF.

The chain is built from TRBV15 and TRBJ2-1; 10 bases line up with TRBD2. V was pared by 4 bases and J by 4 bases, with 4 bases of the junction left unmatched. The CDR3 totals 15 residues. Germline V gene sequence: CDR1 LNHNV, CDR2 YYDKDF (reference sequence). CDR3 sequence (DNA): TGTGCCACCAGCATGGGAGCGGGAGGGTACAATGAGCAGTTCTTC. It encodes CATSMGAGGYNEQFF. The whole variable domain, filled in from reference TRBV15 and TRBJ2-1, reads DAMVIQNPRYQVTQFGKPVTLSCSQTLNHNVMYWYQQKSSQAPKLLFHYYDKDFNNEADTPDNFQSRRPNTSFCFLDIRSPGLGDTAMYLCATSMGAGGYNEQFFGPGTRLTVL.

In nucleotides, the CDR3 is TGCGCCAGCAGCCAGAACGATGGGGGTCAGCCCCAGCATTTT. Protein sequence: CASSQNDGGQPQHF. The rearrangement uses TRBV4-1 and TRBJ1-5, with D maybe TRBD1 (5 bases). CDR3 length equals 14 residues. CDR1 and CDR2 from the germline V gene are MGHRA and YSYEKL. Trimming took off 3 bases at V and 6 bases at J, with 12 bases between the two ends.